A single T cell receptor beta chain is shown here with its context. This clone's antigen is unknown. The sample comes from a study of cytomegalovirus exposure and HLA in healthy donors listed by TCRdb under 2017. About the study as a whole: An earlier analysis of 587 of the donors reported over 250 Gb of sequence data and 95 million to 130 million unique TCR beta sequences obtained from 180 million or so T cells. An early release covering 500 to 750 HLA-typed donors comprised approximately 290 gigabases of sequencing data and 85 million or so unique TCR sequences. Among the approximately 400 genotyped donors, approximately 82% belonged to the genetic ancestry cluster associated with self-reported Caucasian donors. The study aimed to test whether cataloging public T cell receptors could reveal signatures of past pathogen exposure. The T cell repertoires of some 700 subjects were profiled by immunosequencing and related to cytomegalovirus serostatus. In addition to the first cohort of 500 to 850 subjects, a separate validation cohort of approximately 120 different subjects was used. To predict cytomegalovirus infection status, the study combined high-throughput TCR immunosequencing, statistical association of individual TCRs with disease status, and machine learning. A later analysis re-analyzed previously published TCR beta repertoires from roughly 630 donors and added high-resolution HLA genotyping to study TCR occurrence patterns. The later analysis used no new phenotypic data to find candidate immune exposures, relying instead on TCR beta sequences and their occurrence across donors. In an earlier analysis of roughly 580 of the donors, high-throughput TCR beta sequencing was used to judge whether each TCR beta V gene segment behaved as functional or pseudogenic. Donor age, sex, ethnicity and CMV serostatus were compiled together with the repertoire data. A later genetic analysis used genome-wide SNP genotypes for 398 of the 666 donors, treating that subset as a discovery cohort. All discovery cohort repertoires had been generated on a single sequencing platform. HLA typing covered class I and class II loci at four-digit resolution. The number of typed donors differed by locus: about 620-630 for A, B, C, DRB1 and DQB1; approximately 520 for DQA1; over 600 for DPA1; and some 430 for DPB1. About five DR-DQ haplotypes were treated as single units for association and clustering because of strong linkage in the cohort. Across around 400 genotyped donors of the cohort, an average of about 240,000 unique TCR beta nucleotide sequences per donor were sequenced, and 15% to 20% of those sequences were non-productive.

CDR1 is given as SGHTA and CDR2 as FQGTGA, both from the germline V gene. V is cut back by 1 base and J by 5 bases, with 2 bases in the junction unmatched. Including cysteine and phenylalanine, the CDR3 has 15 amino acids. Solely the CDR3 DNA is kept, with 45 bases framed from the first base. The cohort comprised hundreds of healthy bone marrow donors. Cohort members were all nominally healthy when sampled, although unrecorded immune exposures were likely present. The donor tested CMV seronegative, placing the donor among the 350 or so seronegative members of the cohort. Each donor provided a peripheral blood sample, and peripheral blood mononuclear cells were used for TCR beta sequencing. Genomic DNA extraction from the blood cell samples was performed with the Qiagen DNeasy Blood Extraction Kit. Points the paper makes about the study in general: Assigning TCR associations to individual alleles was difficult when HLA alleles, especially DR and DQ, strongly co-occurred. According to the authors, the approach could potentially be generalized to other disease states and immunological phenotypes. Sequencing depth was assumed to be roughly uniform across donors in the presence/absence analyses, though that assumption may not hold. CMV serostatus was the only immune exposure information available for the cohort. The classifier was reported to diagnose cytomegalovirus status with high specificity and sensitivity in both the original cohort and the validation cohort. Compared with the approximately 700-donor mean, donors in an Asian-associated ancestry cluster had fewer N-insertions in productive TCRs, according to a later genetic analysis. HLA typing was unavailable for some donors at each locus, so association tests used only the typed subset. In an earlier analysis of under 600 of the donors, most TCR beta V segments were observed in productive rearrangements about 90% or about 30% of the time, broadly matching IMGT annotations. Some IMGT-functional V segments, including TRBV6-2 and TRBV6-3, could not be distinguished by the 87-base-pair reads and were therefore excluded. A later analysis found that HLA-associated TCR beta chains were more clonally expanded and had lower generation probabilities than equally common non-associated chains. In this cohort, only TCR beta chains were sequenced, and detectable features were limited by the absence of alpha or paired-chain data. The study gave a list of about 170 TCR beta chains associated with cytomegalovirus. Specific HLA alleles were associated with around 18,000 TCR beta sequences at a false discovery rate of 0.05 in a later analysis. Linkage disequilibrium might explain the correlated functional status among segregating V segments, but an unknown experimental factor could not be excluded. According to a later analysis, TCR association rates differed among HLA loci, with DRB1 alleles showing the most associated TCRs and HLA-C alleles showing the fewest. In vitro tests confirmed that a few of the cytomegalovirus-associated TCR beta chains recognize cytomegalovirus antigens. A group of highly shared sequence variants was considered likely to be a technical artifact of the sequencing pipeline. Because counts were too low, roughly 16 rarely observed V segments, including chromosome 9 orphons, were left out of the earlier analysis of approximately 580 of the donors. V-gene and J-gene trimming of TCR beta chains was associated with a missense DCLRE1C variant in a later genetic analysis, and the association was replicated in an independent cohort. Most TCR sequences were seen in very few donors, while some public TCRs were found in many individuals. In a later analysis, most CMV-associated TCR beta chains were found to appear HLA-restricted, with HLA associations seemingly driven largely by CMV exposure. A further reported finding was that TCR beta sequences accurately predicted the HLA-A and HLA-B alleles for most subjects in the first cohort. A later analysis reported that several top co-occurrence clusters appeared linked to parvovirus B19, influenza, CMV and Epstein-Barr virus.

The library was prepared using the immunoSEQ multiplex PCR assay. A mixture of 60 forward primers for TCR Vbeta segments and 13 reverse primers for TCR Jbeta segments was used in the multiplex PCR. Amplification of the CDR3 region of rearranged TCR beta genes was performed with a multiplex PCR assay on genomic DNA. The Illumina HiSeq System was used to sequence the amplified TCR beta libraries as 87-base-pair reads. Regarding the original processing steps: In a later analysis, tens of millions of unique TCR beta chains were counted across the roughly 700 repertoires, and about 10 million of these chains were shared by at least two donors. A nearest-neighbor algorithm error-corrected the raw reads and collapsed the reads into unique sequences, merging closely related sequences to remove PCR and sequencing errors. V, D and J gene segments were assigned by aligning CDR3 sequences to IMGT reference sequences. Each retained sequence needed at least a six-nucleotide match to both a V gene segment and a J gene segment. A rearrangement was called productive if the CDR3 had no stop codons and remained in frame with V and J, and every other rearrangement was called non-productive. CDR3 was defined by IMGT convention, running from the second conserved V-encoded cysteine to the conserved J-encoded phenylalanine. In an earlier analysis of approximately 500 of the donors, sequences lacking an unambiguous match to a single V gene segment were excluded. In an earlier analysis of about 590 of the donors, a V segment was called functional when productive rearrangements were above 56.7%, and segregating when the standard deviation between donors exceeded 5%. A statistical classification framework was built to diagnose cytomegalovirus status from the catalog of TCR beta chain sequences. A later analysis assigned V and J genes by comparing TCR nucleotide sequences with IMGT/GENE-DB human TR gene sequences. Using the TCRdist pipeline, a later analysis assigned CDR3 sequences along with most-parsimonious VDJ recombination scenarios. In a later analysis, each TCR beta chain was defined by its CDR3 amino acid sequence together with its V-gene family, and reads lacking a unique V-gene family were excluded. In a later analysis, several hundred highly shared, low-generation-probability nucleotide sequences were removed to address suspected cross-contamination and a sequencing artifact. For each public chain, a later analysis derived a clonal expansion index from normalized ranks of inferred template counts within each repertoire. Generation probabilities in a later analysis came from a VDJ recombination model fitted to out-of-frame rearrangements, and those results were checked against IGoR. A later analysis scored TCR-TCR, TCR-HLA and TCR-CMV co-occurrence with hypergeometric tests, applying a repertoire-size bias correction to TCR pairs. In a later analysis, false discovery rates were estimated by permuting HLA or CMV assignments 20 times. In a later analysis, co-occurring TCRs were grouped using DBSCAN, with TCRdist sequence similarity added in when clustering inside HLA-allele-positive subsets. Co-occurrence clustering excluded repertoires with fewer than 30,000 or more than 120,000 public chains, plus five with anomalous nucleotide sharing. Drawn from immuneACCESS, this table holds only the in-frame rearrangements with V and J called that TCRdb kept. Clones are partly lost; checked studies trace under half to an unresolved V gene and leave the rest unexplained. V, J and clone size reflect that table, while D and trimming were determined from the DNA. This specimen's table enumerates roughly 150,000 clones. Around 1.5% of the sample is in the top ten clones.

The rearrangement combines TRBV7-3 with TRBJ2-2; 9 central nucleotides agree with TRBD1. This clonotype was obtained from a woman aged 45-59 years in good health and CMV-seronegative. Sequencing input: PBMCs. The CDR3 corresponds to CASSLRQGGTGELFF. The DNA sequence reads TGTGCCAGCAGCTTAAGACAGGGGGGGACCGGGGAGCTGTTTTTT.